Listed below are T cell receptor beta chains from one sample, sequenced in a study of CD8 T cells in ankylosing spondylitis. Using its own MiXCR run on the 5' RACE reads, TCRdb lists one record per CDR3 protein. The table shows some 700,000 distinct CDR3 sequences, with over 15% occurring only once. The sequenced sample consisted of blood, either unsorted or a sorted T cell fraction (not recorded which). The receptors were gathered from a male donor with ankylosing spondylitis. Both conserved end residues are part of each CDR3. Each record gives: J gene, D gene, V gene, CDR3 protein. A D gene is named only where the DNA matches it firmly.

TRBJ2-1 NA TRBV11-2 CASSGAVGHSNEQFF
TRBJ2-2 TRBD2 TRBV11-2 CASSPGRERWANTGELFF
TRBJ2-2 TRBD1 TRBV5-1 CASSATGGTGELFF
TRBJ2-1 NA TRBV20-1 CSASSGGRGLRNEQFF
TRBJ2-7 TRBD1 TRBV20-1 CSARDEDTGGRREQYF
TRBJ2-4 NA TRBV28 CASSLQRVAKNIQYF
TRBJ1-5 NA TRBV20-1 CSVEAGNSNQPQHF
TRBJ2-5 NA TRBV7-2 CASSLGGELETQYF
TRBJ1-6 NA TRBV9 CASSSTGPLHF
TRBJ2-7 TRBD2 TRBV4-3 CASSTKLAGDAHEQYF
TRBJ2-3 TRBD1 TRBV9 CASSVDPGQDNTDTQYF
TRBJ2-5 NA TRBV5-6 CASSLVVDLETQYF
TRBJ2-7 NA TRBV27 CASGAGSYEQYF
TRBJ1-6 NA TRBV5-1 CASPRSSYNSPLHF
TRBJ2-1 TRBD2 TRBV7-6 CASSFKTAGGYNEQFF
TRBJ2-3 NA TRBV20-1 CSARYPGRTPDTQYF
TRBJ1-1 NA TRBV7-9 CASSHAEWRNTEAFF
TRBJ1-4 NA TRBV12-3/TRBV12-4 CASRRDQLEKLFF
TRBJ1-5 NA TRBV6-1 CASNPMTPRQPQHF
TRBJ1-2 NA TRBV12-3/TRBV12-4 CASSLLRSPNYGYTF
TRBJ1-1 NA TRBV20-1 CSARVWAFF
TRBJ2-7 TRBD2 TRBV6-5 CASSYPLGAGAYEQYF
TRBJ2-1 TRBD2 TRBV5-1 CASGGLAATYNEQFF
TRBJ2-5 TRBD2 TRBV29-1 CSVAGTSGGRGQRETQYF
TRBJ2-1 TRBD2 TRBV3-1 CASSQSGLAGFRDEQFF
TRBJ2-3 NA TRBV29-1 CSVAGKGGTDTQYF
TRBJ1-2 NA TRBV29-1 CSVDAGGQYGYTF
TRBJ2-5 NA TRBV5-1 CASSPQGMYQETQYF
TRBJ1-5 NA TRBV6-1 CASSPRHRKHF
TRBJ1-1 TRBD1 TRBV6-1 CASTSEGARMNTEAFF
TRBJ1-4 TRBD1 TRBV2 CASSEWTGGEKLFF
TRBJ1-5 NA TRBV11-2 CASSPGTVDQPQHF
TRBJ2-1 NA TRBV10-3 CAIIRTTYNNEQFF
TRBJ2-3 NA TRBV15 CATSRGWVDTQYF
TRBJ2-3 NA TRBV3-1 CASGRESAQYF
TRBJ2-1 NA TRBV20-1 CSARDPGQINEQFF
TRBJ2-7 NA TRBV20-1 CSARPAGLPSYEQYF
TRBJ2-1 NA TRBV18 CASSPLADNEQFF
TRBJ2-6 NA TRBV12-3/TRBV12-4 CASQRGGFGNVLTF
TRBJ1-2 NA TRBV27 CASSSHRGTFNYGYTF
TRBJ2-2 NA TRBV4-3 CASSQGGIETGELFF
TRBJ1-2 NA TRBV12-3/TRBV12-4 CASSSGALGYGYTF
TRBJ2-1 TRBD2 TRBV20-1 CGGLAGGVFLYNEQFF
TRBJ2-2 NA TRBV5-6 CASSVPVGGELFF
TRBJ1-1 NA TRBV9 CASSVVADRQAFF
TRBJ2-2 NA TRBV19 CASSIVRNTGELFF